A selection of T cell receptor beta chains follows, all from one sample in a study of radiotherapy plus CTLA-4 blockade in lung cancer. Clones were read by immunoSEQ multiplex PCR, and TCRdb kept only the in-frame ones, dropping some. The data hold 35,000 or so clones, with around 85% observed a single time. Sequences were derived from peripheral blood, sampled from a patient treated with radiotherapy plus ipilimumab. These receptors were obtained from a human donor with non-small cell lung cancer who had stable disease on radiotherapy plus ipilimumab. Each CDR3 is given without its conserved first and last residue.

TRBJ1-3 | TRBV6-5 | ASSSGQVLGNTIY
TRBJ1-1 | TRBV5-1 | ASSLDRRQAF
TRBJ2-6 | TRBV9 | ASSVGSGVESGANVLT
TRBJ2-3 | TRBV13 | ASSLGASETQY
TRBJ1-1 | TRBV6-1 | ASSGQEDTEAF
TRBJ2-3 | TRBV4-3 | ASSQGSPRDFTDTQY
TRBJ2-7 | TRBV28 | ASSLTGRTSYEQY
TRBJ1-5 | TRBV28 | ASSTQHKDQPQH
TRBJ2-1 | TRBV2 | ASSATSGPQTV
TRBJ1-2 | TRBV7-2 | ASSPYGQGYGYT
TRBJ1-3 | TRBV30 | AWAQGSGSGNTIY
TRBJ2-6 | TRBV4-1 | ASSQAQSGANVLT
TRBJ2-7 | TRBV7-2 | ASSPRTSGAYEQY
TRBJ2-7 | TRBV19 | ASSGTSGRIEQY
TRBJ2-1 | TRBV30 | AYTGRALYNEQF
TRBJ2-5 | TRBV27 | ASSIGARTSGRFKVGETQY
TRBJ2-1 | TRBV19 | ASSIEPGQGDNEQF
TRBJ2-7 | TRBV7-2 | ASSLHPGLAGPPSGEQY
TRBJ2-7 | TRBV28 | ASSPRGGGDYEQY
TRBJ2-3 | TRBV6-6 | ASSSSGSGMQY
TRBJ1-4 | TRBV11-2 | ASSSGTANEKLF
TRBJ2-7 | TRBV19 | ASSPLLAGEDEQY
TRBJ2-5 | TRBV4-2 | ASSPKSDSRETQY
TRBJ2-1 | TRBV7-9 | ASSLGQGAYEQF
TRBJ2-7 | TRBV6-1 | ASSEGTGGTYEQY
TRBJ1-1 | TRBV27 | ASSFGVNAEAF
TRBJ2-3 | TRBV7-2 | ASVAGGPEDTQY
TRBJ1-1 | TRBV18 | ASSPRQGFEAF
TRBJ1-5 | TRBV18 | ASSPSIGGTNQPQH
TRBJ1-1 | TRBV5-1 | ASSFEPLNTEAF
TRBJ2-5 | TRBV5-1 | ASSLASGKETQY
TRBJ1-1 | TRBV9 | ASGGNSEAF
TRBJ2-6 | TRBV1 | TSRDCGLAQSRANVLT
TRBJ2-7 | TRBV4-1 | ASSPGTSGRYEQY
TRBJ2-6 | TRBV9 | ASRGNRGRNPSANVLT
TRBJ2-3 | TRBV4-3 | ASSQDHTSRADTQY
TRBJ2-3 | TRBV4-3 | ASSQVEGTGEFTDTQY
TRBJ2-7 | TRBV5-4 | ASSLAWAGNEQY
TRBJ1-1 | TRBV2 | ASSESPNRATTEAF
TRBJ2-3 | TRBV28 | ASSQSGSEDDTQY
TRBJ2-1 | TRBV11-2 | ASSRIQGSRGHEQF
TRBJ2-5 | TRBV19 | ASSISSSVETQY